This T cell receptor beta chain was documented in a study of T cells in Graves' hyperthyroidism and ophthalmopathy. Study context: The blood sample was taken at first diagnosis, before treatment began.

Pregnant or lactating patients were excluded, as were those with uncontrolled infection or other autoimmune disease. Orbital computed tomography and thyroid ultrasound, together with serum TRAb and thyroxine and clinical symptoms, were used for diagnoses. The PBMCs had their origin in around 9.1 ml of fresh peripheral blood. RNA transcripts were the template for amplifying TCR beta CDR3 regions. HTBI primers were used for first-round RT-PCR of the TCR CDR3. TCRdb re-analysed the multiplex PCR reads in MiXCR, keeping a single row per CDR3 protein. The sample holds 300,000 to 450,000 distinct CDR3 sequences, around 25% seen once. This TCR was sampled from a man aged 50 to 60 with Graves' hyperthyroidism. The sequencing input was blood.

DNA for the CDR3: TGTGCCATCAGTGAGTCTGGCCCAGATACGCAGTATTTT. The encoded protein is CAISESGPDTQYF. This sequence joins TRBV10-3 and TRBJ2-3; unclear D gene. The V gene's germline CDR1 is ENHRY and CDR2 SYGVKD. V was cut by 0 bases and J by 4 bases, with 5 bases left in between. This CDR3 has 13 residues.